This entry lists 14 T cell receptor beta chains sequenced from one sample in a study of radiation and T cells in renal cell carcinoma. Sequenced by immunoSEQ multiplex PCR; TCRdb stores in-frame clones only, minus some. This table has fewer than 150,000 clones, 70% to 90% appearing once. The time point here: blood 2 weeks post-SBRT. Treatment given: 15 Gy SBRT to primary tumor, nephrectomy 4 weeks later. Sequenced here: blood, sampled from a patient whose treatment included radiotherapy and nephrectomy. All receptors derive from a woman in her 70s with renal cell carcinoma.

DNA of the CDR3: TGCGCCAGCAGAGAGGGCAGGGGACCATACGAGCAGTACTTC. It codes for CASREGRGPYEQYF. The chain carries TRBV5-1 and TRBJ2-7; D is perhaps TRBD1 (6 bases). Trimming removed 5 bases from V and 4 bases from J, with 16 bases in between. Germline loops: CDR1 SGHRS, CDR2 YFSETQ. The length of the CDR3 is 14 residues.

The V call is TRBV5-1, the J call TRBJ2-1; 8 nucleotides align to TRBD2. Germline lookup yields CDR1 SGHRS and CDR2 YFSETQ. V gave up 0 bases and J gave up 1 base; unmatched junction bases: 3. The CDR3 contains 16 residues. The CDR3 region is CASSLAGGASYNEQFF. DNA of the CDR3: TGCGCCAGCAGCTTGGCGGGGGGGGCATCCTACAATGAGCAGTTCTTC.

As DNA, the CDR3 is TGTGCCAGCAGCTTCGTTAGCGGGGAAAACATTCAGTACTTC. Amino acids: CASSFVSGENIQYF. This chain connects TRBV5-6 to TRBJ2-4, with 8 bases lining up with TRBD2. The ends lost 2 bases at V and 5 bases at J; junction bases unmatched: 3. The CDR3 spans 14 residues. Germline assignment: CDR1 SGHDT and CDR2 YYEEEE.

The CDR3 reads CASSFRTGGSGYTF. CDR3 coding DNA: TGTGCCAGCAGTTTCCGGACAGGGGGTAGTGGCTACACCTTC. V is TRBV27 and J is TRBJ1-2, with 10 bases identical to TRBD1. With 3 bases clipped from V and 7 bases from J, the junction kept 5 bases outside the gene matches. The CDR3 extends over 14 amino acids. The germline CDR1 and CDR2 sequences are MNHEY and SMNVEV (reference sequence).

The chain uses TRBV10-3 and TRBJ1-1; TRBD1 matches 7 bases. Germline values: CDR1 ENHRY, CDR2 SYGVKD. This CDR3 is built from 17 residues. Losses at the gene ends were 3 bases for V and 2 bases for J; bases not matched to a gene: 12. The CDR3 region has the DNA TGTGCCATCAGTGACCCCAGACAGGGAAAGGGAAACACTGAAGCTTTCTTT. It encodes CAISDPRQGKGNTEAFF.

The CDR3 sequence: CASSLAATNTGELFF. In DNA form, the CDR3 reads TGTGCCAGCAGCTTAGCGGCGACGAACACCGGGGAGCTGTTTTTT. The V and J genes are TRBV11-2 and TRBJ2-2; D gene uncertain. The V and J ends lost 1 base and 0 bases respectively, with 6 bases between them. The V gene's germline CDR1 is SGHAT and CDR2 FQNNGV. CDR3 length: 15 residues.

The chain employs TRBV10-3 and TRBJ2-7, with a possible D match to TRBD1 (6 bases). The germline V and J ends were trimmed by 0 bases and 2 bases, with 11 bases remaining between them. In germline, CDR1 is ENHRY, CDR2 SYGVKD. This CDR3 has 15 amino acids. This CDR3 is CAISESGAKTYEQYF. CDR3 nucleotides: TGTGCCATCAGTGAGTCGGGGGCAAAAACCTACGAGCAGTACTTC.

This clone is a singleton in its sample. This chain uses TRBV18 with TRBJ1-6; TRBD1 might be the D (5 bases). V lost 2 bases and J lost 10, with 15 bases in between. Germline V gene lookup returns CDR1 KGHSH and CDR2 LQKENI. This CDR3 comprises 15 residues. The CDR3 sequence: CASSPKEGLTSPLHF. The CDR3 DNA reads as TGTGCCAGCTCACCAAAGGAGGGACTTACATCACCCCTCCACTTT.

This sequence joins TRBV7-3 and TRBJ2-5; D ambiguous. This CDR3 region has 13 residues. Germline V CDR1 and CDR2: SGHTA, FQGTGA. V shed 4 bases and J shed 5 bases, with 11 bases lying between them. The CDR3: CASSSSPGETQYF. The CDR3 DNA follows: TGTGCCAGCAGCTCTTCCCCTGGCGAGACCCAGTACTTC.

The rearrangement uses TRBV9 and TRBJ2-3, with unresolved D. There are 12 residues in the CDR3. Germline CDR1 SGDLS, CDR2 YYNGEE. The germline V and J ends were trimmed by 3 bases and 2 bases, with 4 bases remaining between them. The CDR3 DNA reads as TGTGCCAGCAGCGGAATCACAGATACGCAGTATTTT. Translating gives CASSGITDTQYF. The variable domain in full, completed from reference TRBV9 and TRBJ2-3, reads DSGVTQTPKHLITATGQRVTLRCSPRSGDLSVYWYQQSLDQGLQFLIQYYNGEERAKGNILERFSAQQFPDLHSELNLSSLELGDSALYFCASSGITDTQYFGPGTRLTVL.

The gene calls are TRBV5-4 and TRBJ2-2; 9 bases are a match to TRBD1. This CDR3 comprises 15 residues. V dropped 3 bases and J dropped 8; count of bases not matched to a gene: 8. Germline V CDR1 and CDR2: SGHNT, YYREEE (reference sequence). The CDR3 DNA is TGTGCCAGCAGCTCTGGGACAGGGCCAGGTGGGGAGCTGTTTTTT. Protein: CASSSGTGPGGELFF.

The CDR3 bases are TGTGCCATCAGTGAGTCTAAGGCGGGAGATACGCAGTATTTT. This codes for CAISESKAGDTQYF. The genes are TRBV10-3 and TRBJ2-3, with D perhaps TRBD2 (5 bases). This CDR3 has 14 residues. Germline values: CDR1 ENHRY, CDR2 SYGVKD. The germline V and J ends were trimmed by 0 bases and 5 bases, with 9 bases remaining between them.

CDR3 sequence (DNA): TGTGCCAGCAGCTTAGGTCTAGCGGGGGGGCAGAATGAGCAGTTCTTC. This codes for CASSLGLAGGQNEQFF. This chain uses TRBV11-1 with TRBJ2-1; TRBD2 aligns across 12 bases. Germline V gene sequence: CDR1 SGHAT, CDR2 FQDESV (reference sequence). V was pared by 1 base and J by 7 bases, with 5 bases of the junction left unmatched. The length of the CDR3 is 16 residues.

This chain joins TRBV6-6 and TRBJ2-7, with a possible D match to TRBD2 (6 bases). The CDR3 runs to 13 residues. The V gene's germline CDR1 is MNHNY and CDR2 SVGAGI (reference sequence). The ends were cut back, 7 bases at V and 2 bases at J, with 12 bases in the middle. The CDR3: CASTRDFPYEQYF. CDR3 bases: TGTGCCAGCACCCGGGACTTTCCCTACGAGCAGTACTTC.